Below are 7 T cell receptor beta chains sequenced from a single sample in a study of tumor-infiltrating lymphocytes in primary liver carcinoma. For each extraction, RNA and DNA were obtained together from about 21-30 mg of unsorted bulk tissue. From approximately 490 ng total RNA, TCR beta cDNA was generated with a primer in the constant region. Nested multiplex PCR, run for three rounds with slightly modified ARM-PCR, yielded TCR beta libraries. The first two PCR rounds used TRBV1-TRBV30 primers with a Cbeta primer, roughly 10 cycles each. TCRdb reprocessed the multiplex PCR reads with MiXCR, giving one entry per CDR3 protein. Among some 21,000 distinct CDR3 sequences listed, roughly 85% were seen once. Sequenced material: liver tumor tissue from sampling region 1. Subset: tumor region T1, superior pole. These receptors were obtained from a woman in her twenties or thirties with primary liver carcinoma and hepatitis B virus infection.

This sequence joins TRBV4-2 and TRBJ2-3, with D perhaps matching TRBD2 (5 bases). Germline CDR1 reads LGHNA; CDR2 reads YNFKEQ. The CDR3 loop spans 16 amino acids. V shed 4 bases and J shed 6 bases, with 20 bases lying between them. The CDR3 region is CASSLQRTKQWDTQYF. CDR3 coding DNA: TGTGCCAGCAGCCTGCAGCGGACCAAGCAGTGGGATACGCAGTATTTT.

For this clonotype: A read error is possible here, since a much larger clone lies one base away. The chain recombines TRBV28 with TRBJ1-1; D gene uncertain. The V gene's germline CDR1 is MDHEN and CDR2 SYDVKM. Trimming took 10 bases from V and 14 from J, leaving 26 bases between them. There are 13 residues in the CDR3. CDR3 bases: TGTGCCACCTTAAGGACCGGGTCCTATTCCAGCTTCTTT. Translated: CATLRTGSYSSFF.

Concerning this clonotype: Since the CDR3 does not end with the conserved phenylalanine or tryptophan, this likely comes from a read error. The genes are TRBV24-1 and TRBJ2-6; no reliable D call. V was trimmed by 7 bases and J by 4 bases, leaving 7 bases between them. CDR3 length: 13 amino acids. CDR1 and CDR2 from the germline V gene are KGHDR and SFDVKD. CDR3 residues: CATRGDGANVLTL. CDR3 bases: TGTGCCACCAGAGGTGACGGGGCCAACGTCCTGACTTTA.

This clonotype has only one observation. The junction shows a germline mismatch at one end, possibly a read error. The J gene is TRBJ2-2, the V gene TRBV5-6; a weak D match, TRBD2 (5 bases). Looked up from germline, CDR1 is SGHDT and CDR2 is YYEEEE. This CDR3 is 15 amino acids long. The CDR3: CEGSLAPIVTGELFF. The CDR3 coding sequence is TGTGAGGGCAGCTTGGCACCCATAGTCACCGGGGAGCTGTTCTTT.

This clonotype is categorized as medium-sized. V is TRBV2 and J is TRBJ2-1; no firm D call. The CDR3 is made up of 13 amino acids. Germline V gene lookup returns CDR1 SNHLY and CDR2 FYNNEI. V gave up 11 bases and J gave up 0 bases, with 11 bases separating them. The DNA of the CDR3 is TGTGCCGGTCTAGTCAGCTCCTACAATGAGCAGTTCTTC. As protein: CAGLVSSYNEQFF.

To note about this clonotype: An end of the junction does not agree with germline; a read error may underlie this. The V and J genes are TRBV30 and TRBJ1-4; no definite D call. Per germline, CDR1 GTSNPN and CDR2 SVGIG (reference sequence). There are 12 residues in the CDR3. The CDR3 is CTWSVLREKLFF. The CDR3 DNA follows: TGTACCTGGAGCGTCCTTCGGGAAAAACTGTTTTTC.

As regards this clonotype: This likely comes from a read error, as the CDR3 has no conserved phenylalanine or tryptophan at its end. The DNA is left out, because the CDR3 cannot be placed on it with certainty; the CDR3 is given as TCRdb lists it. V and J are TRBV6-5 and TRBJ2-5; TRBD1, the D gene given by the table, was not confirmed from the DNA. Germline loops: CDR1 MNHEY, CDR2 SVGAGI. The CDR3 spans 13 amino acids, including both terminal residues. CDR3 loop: CASSTDWGLTHYL.